The present entry profiles one TCR beta chain with its context. This sample was taken from a study of blood T cell repertoires in COVID-19. TCRdb keeps only in-frame clones here, not all; method: immunoSEQ multiplex PCR. The sample has some 250,000 clones; 70% to 90% are singletons. The J segment lost 2 bases and the V segment lost 0 bases, leaving 3 bases of the junction unmatched. Per germline, CDR1 SGHRS and CDR2 YFSETQ. The CDR3 loop spans 17 amino acids. This rearrangement joins TRBV5-1 to TRBJ2-3; 13 bases are a match to TRBD2. This TCR was sampled from a woman between 50 and 59 years old who had recovered from COVID-19. The source material was PBMCs or T cells enriched from blood (not recorded which). Written as DNA, the CDR3 is TGCGCCAGCAGCTTGGGGGGACTAGCGGGACCCACAGATACGCAGTATTTT. Translating gives CASSLGGLAGPTDTQYF.